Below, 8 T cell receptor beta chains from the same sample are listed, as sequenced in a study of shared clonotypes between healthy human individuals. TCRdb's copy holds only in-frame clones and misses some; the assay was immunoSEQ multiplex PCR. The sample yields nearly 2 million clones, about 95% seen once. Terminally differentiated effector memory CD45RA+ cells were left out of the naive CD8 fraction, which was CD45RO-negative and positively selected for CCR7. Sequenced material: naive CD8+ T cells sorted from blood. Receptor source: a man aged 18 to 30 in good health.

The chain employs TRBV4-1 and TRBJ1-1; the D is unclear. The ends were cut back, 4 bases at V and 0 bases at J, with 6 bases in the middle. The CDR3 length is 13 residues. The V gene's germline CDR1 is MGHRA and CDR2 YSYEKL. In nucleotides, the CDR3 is TGCGCCAGCAGCCCACACCTGAACACTGAAGCTTTCTTT. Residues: CASSPHLNTEAFF.

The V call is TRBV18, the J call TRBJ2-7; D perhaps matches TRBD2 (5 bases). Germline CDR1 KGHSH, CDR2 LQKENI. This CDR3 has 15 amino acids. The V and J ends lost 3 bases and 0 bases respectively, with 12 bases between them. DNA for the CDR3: TGTGCCAGCTCACCGGGAGACCAACCCTCCTACGAGCAGTACTTC. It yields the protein CASSPGDQPSYEQYF.

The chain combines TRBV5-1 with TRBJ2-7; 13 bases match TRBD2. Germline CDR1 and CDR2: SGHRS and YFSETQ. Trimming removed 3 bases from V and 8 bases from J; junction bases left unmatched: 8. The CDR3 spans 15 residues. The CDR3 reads CASSYTGTSGEQQYF. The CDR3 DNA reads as TGCGCCAGCAGCTATACCGGGACTAGCGGGGAGCAGCAGTACTTC.

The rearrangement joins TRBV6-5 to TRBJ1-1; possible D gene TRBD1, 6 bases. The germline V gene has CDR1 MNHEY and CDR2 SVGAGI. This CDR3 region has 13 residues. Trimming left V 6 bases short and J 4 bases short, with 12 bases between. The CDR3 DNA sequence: TGTGCCAGCAGCCGCACAGGGTTCACTGAAGCTTTCTTT. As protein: CASSRTGFTEAFF.

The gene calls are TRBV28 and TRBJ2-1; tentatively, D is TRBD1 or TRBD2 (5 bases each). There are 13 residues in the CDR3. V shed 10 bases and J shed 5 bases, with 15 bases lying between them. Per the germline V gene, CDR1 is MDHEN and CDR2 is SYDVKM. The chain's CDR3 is CATTEPGHNEQFF. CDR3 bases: TGTGCCACGACCGAACCGGGACACAATGAGCAGTTCTTC.

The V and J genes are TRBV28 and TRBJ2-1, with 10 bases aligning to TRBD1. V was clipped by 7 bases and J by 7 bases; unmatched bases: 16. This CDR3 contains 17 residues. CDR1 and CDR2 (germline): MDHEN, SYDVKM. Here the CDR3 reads CASTRQGAGPSYNEQFF. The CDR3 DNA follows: TGTGCCAGCACCAGACAGGGGGCCGGGCCTTCGTATAATGAGCAGTTCTTC.

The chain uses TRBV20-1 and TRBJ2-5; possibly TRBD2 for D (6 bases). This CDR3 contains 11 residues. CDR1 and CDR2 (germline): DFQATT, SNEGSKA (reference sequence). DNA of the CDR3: TGCAGCTTACTAGCAGAGGAGACCCAGTACTTC. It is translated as CSLLAEETQYF.

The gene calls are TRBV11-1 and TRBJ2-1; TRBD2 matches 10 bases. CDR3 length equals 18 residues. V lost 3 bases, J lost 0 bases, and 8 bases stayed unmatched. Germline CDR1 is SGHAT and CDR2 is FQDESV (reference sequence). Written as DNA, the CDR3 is TGTGCCAGCAGCTTTGGGCTAGCGGGGGCGTTCTCCTACAATGAGCAGTTCTTC. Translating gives CASSFGLAGAFSYNEQFF.